This T cell receptor (beta chain) was found in a study of blood T cell repertoires in COVID-19. Background on the study: The samples span acute and convalescent COVID-19 from the United States, Italy and Spain. From T cells, B-cell-depleted T cells, or PBMCs came the material, which was cDNA or gDNA.

V lost 3 bases to trimming and J lost 3 bases; unmatched junction nucleotides: 8. The length of the CDR3 is 15 residues. Germline V gene data show CDR1 as SEHNR and CDR2 as FQNEAQ (reference sequence). Authors' processing steps: Quantification of nucleated cells was approximated via reference gene primer amplification. Here immunoSEQ multiplex PCR was the method, and the copy in TCRdb shows in-frame clones only, minus some. V and J calls and clone size are as listed in that table; D and trimming were resolved from the DNA. The sample shows around 130,000 clones, almost 85% of them seen only once. The sequence came from a woman in her twenties or thirties who had recovered from COVID-19. V and J are TRBV7-9 and TRBJ2-7; TRBD2 matches at 7 bases. Material for sequencing was peripheral blood. The CDR3 coding sequence is TGTGCCAGCAGCTTCATAGAGGCTAGCGGCTACGAGCAGTACTTC. Translating it yields CASSFIEASGYEQYF.